These 31 T cell receptor beta chains were sequenced from one sample in a study of cytomegalovirus exposure and HLA in healthy donors. A multiplex PCR was run with 60 Vbeta primers and 13 Jbeta primers. Profiled with immunoSEQ multiplex PCR; TCRdb holds only in-frame clones, not every one. The table has approximately 120,000 clones, 73% seen once. What was sequenced was PBMCs. The receptor set was obtained from a man aged 35-49 years in good health and CMV-seronegative.

The gene calls are TRBV6-4 and TRBJ2-2; a possible D gene is TRBD1 (5 bases). The CDR3 is 15 amino acids. The V gene's germline CDR1 is MRHNA and CDR2 SNTAGT. V was shortened by 3 bases and J by 1 base, with 9 bases between the two germline ends. CDR3: CASSEQGGNTGELFF. The CDR3 DNA is TGTGCCAGCAGTGAGCAGGGTGGGAACACCGGGGAGCTGTTTTTT.

This clone was detected many times. V usage is TRBV2 and J usage is TRBJ2-7, with TRBD1 as a possible D gene (6 bases). The CDR3 contains 16 residues. The germline V and J ends were trimmed by 8 bases and 4 bases, with 24 bases remaining between them. From germline, CDR1 is SNHLY and CDR2 FYNNEI. The CDR3 DNA reads TGTGCCAGCTATCCGGTCTTTTCCGGGACAATATACGAGCAGTACTTC. It yields the protein CASYPVFSGTIYEQYF. The entire variable domain, with the rest obtained from reference TRBV2 and TRBJ2-7, is as follows: EPEVTQTPSHQVTQMGQEVILRCVPISNHLYFYWYRQILGQKVEFLVSFYNNEISEKSEIFDDQFSVERPDGSNFTLKIRSTKLEDSAMYFCASYPVFSGTIYEQYFGPGTRLTVT.

The chain joins TRBV30 to TRBJ2-1, with 14 bases identical to TRBD2. The CDR3 runs 16 residues. Germline CDR1 and CDR2: GTSNPN and SVGIG (reference sequence). The junction had 4 bases not matched to a gene; V was cut back by 5 bases and J by 1 base. CDR3 protein: CAWRGLAGVSYNEQFF. CDR3 DNA sequence: TGTGCCTGGCGGGGACTAGCGGGGGTTTCCTACAATGAGCAGTTCTTC.

This chain connects TRBV29-1 to TRBJ2-7, with TRBD1 matching over 12 bases. The ends lost 4 bases at V and 6 bases at J; junction bases unmatched: 4. Germline V gene lookup returns CDR1 SQVTM and CDR2 ANQGSEA. This CDR3 is 13 amino acids long. DNA for the CDR3: TGCAGCGTTGCTCGGGACAGGGGGCGCGAGCAGTACTTC. This sequence encodes CSVARDRGREQYF.

The chain recombines TRBV4-1 with TRBJ2-1; 7 bases align to TRBD1. The CDR3 consists of 17 residues. Germline values: CDR1 MGHRA, CDR2 YSYEKL. Trimming removed 0 bases from V and 6 bases from J; junction bases left unmatched: 11. The CDR3 sequence is CASSQETNSDRANEQFF. The DNA of the CDR3 is TGCGCCAGCAGCCAAGAGACGAACTCTGACAGGGCCAATGAGCAGTTCTTC.

V and J are TRBV6-1 and TRBJ1-4; possibly TRBD1 for D (6 bases). This CDR3 has 12 amino acids. From germline, CDR1 is MNHNS and CDR2 SASEGT. V was shortened by 8 bases and J by 5 bases, with 9 bases between the two germline ends. In DNA form, the CDR3 reads TGTGCCAGCGGGACAAGGAATGAAAAACTGTTTTTT. Translation: CASGTRNEKLFF.

J is TRBJ1-1 and V is TRBV2, with 8 bases matching TRBD1. V lost 5 bases, J lost 1 base, and 6 bases stayed unmatched. There are 15 residues in the CDR3. Germline values: CDR1 SNHLY, CDR2 FYNNEI. CDR3 DNA sequence: TGTGCCAGCAGTATAACAGGGGGAGCGAACACTGAAGCTTTCTTT. Amino acids: CASSITGGANTEAFF.

A remark on this clone: A far larger clone is a single base away, which makes a read error likely. The rearrangement uses TRBV4-2 and TRBJ2-7, with D possibly matching TRBD1 (5 bases). V was pared by 1 base and J by 5 bases, with 12 bases between. The germline CDR1 and CDR2 sequences are LGHNA and YNFKEQ. The CDR3 covers 14 residues. The CDR3 sequence: CASSQGPRVDEQYF. CDR3 in DNA: TGTGCCAGCAGCCAAGGTCCCAGGGTGGACGAGCAGTACTTC.

CDR3 protein: CASSSTGLDYGYTF. Written as DNA, the CDR3 is TGTGCCAGCAGTTCAACAGGGTTAGACTATGGCTACACCTTC. The chain links TRBV6-5 to TRBJ1-2; D perhaps matches TRBD1 (6 bases). Trimming shortened V by 4 bases and J by 3 bases, and 12 bases separated the two germline ends. CDR3 length: 14 residues. In germline, CDR1 is MNHEY, CDR2 SVGAGI.

This clone showed up just a few times. This chain joins TRBV5-6 and TRBJ2-3, with TRBD2 identical over 10 bases. V lost 0 bases and J lost 3; bases outside the gene matches: 4. This CDR3 region has 16 residues. Germline V gives CDR1 SGHDT, CDR2 YYEEEE. Here the CDR3 reads CASSLEVLAGTDTQYF. The CDR3 coding sequence is TGTGCCAGCAGCTTGGAGGTACTAGCGGGGACAGATACGCAGTATTTT.

The chain couples TRBV6-4 to TRBJ2-4; 14 nucleotides match TRBD2. The V gene's germline CDR1 is MRHNA and CDR2 SNTAGT. CDR3 length: 23 amino acids. V shed 0 bases and J 0 bases; nucleotides not matched to a gene: 16. DNA for the CDR3: TGTGCCAGCAGTGACTCGAGGGTCTCGGGAAGGACTAGCGGGGGGTTAGCCAAAAACATTCAGTACTTC. As protein: CASSDSRVSGRTSGGLAKNIQYF.

This clone was counted a few times. The chain links TRBV14 to TRBJ2-5; the D gene is possibly TRBD1 (6 bases). V was shortened by 4 bases and J by 4 bases, with 10 bases between the two germline ends. The V gene's germline CDR1 is SGHDN and CDR2 FVKESK. The CDR3 extends over 13 amino acids. The chain's CDR3 is CASSLIGGETQYF. Here the CDR3 DNA reads TGTGCCAGCAGCCTCATAGGGGGAGAGACCCAGTACTTC.

The rearrangement uses TRBV11-2 and TRBJ2-1; 7 nucleotides align to TRBD2. The CDR3 is 18 residues long. The ends lost 4 bases at V and 0 bases at J; junction bases unmatched: 12. Looked up from germline, CDR1 is SGHAT and CDR2 is FQNNGV. The CDR3 nucleotides are TGTGCCAGCAGCTCTCCGCGGGGAGGGAGGGGCTCCTACAATGAGCAGTTCTTC. It codes for CASSSPRGGRGSYNEQFF.

There are a few counts of this clone. The chain carries TRBV15 and TRBJ2-5; 10 nucleotides line up with TRBD2. This CDR3 is 17 amino acids long. V shed 0 bases, J shed 3 bases, and the junction held 7 bases outside the gene matches. In germline, CDR1 is LNHNV, CDR2 YYDKDF (reference sequence). CDR3 DNA sequence: TGTGCCACCAGCAGAGATGGGCCTAGCGGGGGCAAAGAGACCCAGTACTTC. It specifies CATSRDGPSGGKETQYF.

This clone was counted a few times. The CDR3 bases are TGCAGCGTTGAAGATTGGGGGGAGGCCTACAATGAGCAGTTCTTC. Translation: CSVEDWGEAYNEQFF. The chain has TRBV29-1 and TRBJ2-1, with D possibly being TRBD2 (6 bases). Trimming removed 0 bases from V and 2 bases from J, with 11 bases in between. From germline, CDR1 is SQVTM and CDR2 ANQGSEA. CDR3 size: 15 residues.

The chain joins TRBV4-2 to TRBJ2-2; TRBD2 is a possible D gene (5 bases). CDR3 length: 16 residues. The V end lost 0 bases, the J end lost 6 bases, and 14 bases lay between the germline ends. Per germline, CDR1 LGHNA and CDR2 YNFKEQ. The DNA of the CDR3 is TGTGCCAGCAGCCAAGATCCTGCGGGCTTCGCCGGGGAGCTGTTTTTT. It yields the protein CASSQDPAGFAGELFF.

This clone was observed once. The CDR3 spells CAWSPGQGAEKLFF. CDR3 nucleotides: TGTGCCTGGAGTCCTGGACAGGGGGCAGAAAAACTGTTTTTT. The chain combines TRBV30 with TRBJ1-4, with TRBD1 matching over 11 bases. Germline V CDR1 and CDR2: GTSNPN, SVGIG (reference sequence). The CDR3 totals 14 residues. Trimming cost V 2 bases and J 8 bases; bases outside gene matches: 4.

The chain has TRBV9 and TRBJ2-3; 7 positions agree with TRBD2. V shed 0 bases, J shed 2 bases, and the junction held 6 bases outside the gene matches. The CDR3 has 16 amino acids. The germline V gene has CDR1 SGDLS and CDR2 YYNGEE. CDR3 bases: TGTGCCAGCAGCGTAGATCTTAGCGGGTCCACAGATACGCAGTATTTT. This encodes CASSVDLSGSTDTQYF.

V gene TRBV11-2 combines with J gene TRBJ2-5, with TRBD2 as a possible D gene (6 bases). The length of the CDR3 is 16 residues. Germline V gene lookup returns CDR1 SGHAT and CDR2 FQNNGV. Trimming pared 3 bases from V and 2 bases from J, leaving 16 bases between. In DNA form, the CDR3 reads TGTGCCAGCAGCTTCGGAGGGGCGGTTAAGCAAGAGACCCAGTACTTC. It encodes CASSFGGAVKQETQYF. The full variable domain, with the rest looked up from reference TRBV11-2 and TRBJ2-5, is EAGVAQSPRYKIIEKRQSVAFWCNPISGHATLYWYQQILGQGPKLLIQFQNNGVVDDSQLPKDRFSAERLKGVDSTLKIQPAKLEDSAVYLCASSFGGAVKQETQYFGPGTRLLVL.

This clone was counted between two and nine times. CDR3 in DNA: TGTGCCAGCAGCCAATTGGGGGCCGGGACAGTCTCCTACAATGAGCAGTTCTTC. Protein: CASSQLGAGTVSYNEQFF. V gene TRBV16 combines with J gene TRBJ2-1, with 7 bases lining up with TRBD1. V was clipped by 1 base and J by 0 bases; unmatched bases: 9. Per the germline V gene, CDR1 is KGHSY and CDR2 is FQNENV. This CDR3 contains 18 residues.

The chain combines TRBV5-8 with TRBJ1-4; D is possibly TRBD1 (5 bases). CDR3 length: 11 residues. Trimming removed 3 bases from V and 12 bases from J, with 9 bases in between. Germline V gives CDR1 SGHTS, CDR2 YDEGEE. The DNA of the CDR3 is TGTGCCAGCAGCTCCCGGGGGGAACTGTTTTTT. Encoded protein: CASSSRGELFF.

V and J are TRBV5-1 and TRBJ2-7, with TRBD2 identical over 10 bases. The CDR3 is 15 amino acids. The trim removed 4 bases at V and 6 bases at J, leaving 10 bases unmatched. The germline V gene encodes CDR1 SGHRS and CDR2 YFSETQ. The CDR3 bases are TGCGCCAGCAGCCCGGTAGCGGGGGGCCTTGTCGAGCAGTACTTC. This gives the protein CASSPVAGGLVEQYF.

The CDR3 DNA sequence: TGTGCCTGGAGTGACGGGACAGGGTTGAGTCAGCCCCAGCATTTT. This encodes CAWSDGTGLSQPQHF. This chain links TRBV30 with TRBJ1-5, with 9 bases aligning to TRBD1. The CDR3 has 15 residues. With V trimmed by 1 base and J by 6 bases, 7 bases remained unmatched. Germline V gene data show CDR1 as GTSNPN and CDR2 as SVGIG (reference sequence).

The gene calls are TRBV5-1 and TRBJ2-7; TRBD1 agrees at 7 bases. V was pared by 7 bases and J by 2 bases, with 9 bases of the junction left unmatched. The length of the CDR3 is 14 residues. Per the germline V gene, CDR1 is SGHRS and CDR2 is YFSETQ. CDR3 region: CASGDDRATYEQYF. CDR3 sequence (DNA): TGCGCCAGCGGGGATGACAGGGCCACCTACGAGCAGTACTTC.

Judged by abundance, this clone is medium-sized (0.01 to 0.1%). The chain uses TRBV18 and TRBJ2-1, with 8 bases matching TRBD2. The germline gives CDR1 KGHSH, CDR2 LQKENI. V shed 8 bases, J shed 4 bases, and the junction held 4 bases outside the gene matches. CDR3 length: 13 residues. The CDR3 loop is CASRGGNYNEQFF. The CDR3 DNA sequence: TGTGCCAGCCGGGGGGGGAATTACAATGAGCAGTTCTTC.

The chain links TRBV7-8 to TRBJ1-3; the D is unclear. The CDR3 is 14 residues long. V dropped 5 bases and J dropped 0 bases, with 8 bases sitting between them. Germline lookup yields CDR1 SGHVS and CDR2 FQNEAQ. CDR3: CASSTAFSGNTIYF. As DNA, the CDR3 is TGTGCCAGCAGCACAGCTTTCTCTGGAAACACCATATATTTT.

This clone came up many times. Other nucleotide sequences from this sample produce the same CDR3. The CDR3 DNA is TGTGCCAGCAGCTTAGCGGGGGGGCCGGTGAATGAGCAGTTCTTC. It encodes CASSLAGGPVNEQFF. The chain links TRBV7-6 to TRBJ2-1; maybe TRBD2 (7 bases). The CDR3 is made up of 15 amino acids. Trimming took off 0 bases at V and 7 bases at J, with 13 bases between the two ends. Per germline, CDR1 SGHVS and CDR2 FNYEAQ.

This clone came up once. V and J are TRBV27 and TRBJ2-5; TRBD1 agrees at 7 bases. Germline assignment: CDR1 MNHEY and CDR2 SMNVEV (reference sequence). This CDR3 contains 14 residues. Trimming took 4 bases from V and 2 from J; bases not matched to a gene: 4. The CDR3 region has the DNA TGTGCCAGCAGTTGGGGACAGAGGCAAGAGACCCAGTACTTC. Translating it yields CASSWGQRQETQYF.

V gene TRBV7-2 combines with J gene TRBJ2-7; 7 bases agree with TRBD1. The germline V gene encodes CDR1 SGHTA and CDR2 FQGNSA. The CDR3 spans 14 residues. V gave up 4 bases and J gave up 2 bases; unmatched junction bases: 5. The CDR3 DNA reads as TGTGCCAGCAGCTACCGGGACAGCACCTACGAGCAGTACTTC. This gives the protein CASSYRDSTYEQYF.

The chain couples TRBV2 to TRBJ2-2, with 8 bases aligning to TRBD1. In germline, CDR1 is SNHLY, CDR2 FYNNEI. This CDR3 region has 14 residues. The V and J ends lost 11 bases and 2 bases, in that order; junction bases with no gene match: 7. The CDR3 DNA reads as TGTGCCGCCCCCGGGACAGGCAACACCGGGGAGCTGTTTTTT. Amino acid sequence: CAAPGTGNTGELFF.

The chain employs TRBV13 and TRBJ1-1, with 11 bases identical to TRBD1. After removal of 5 bases from V and 5 bases from J, the junction contained 10 bases not matched to a gene. The CDR3 is 16 amino acids. The germline V gene encodes CDR1 PRHDT and CDR2 FYEKMQ (reference sequence). CDR3 in DNA: TGTGCCAGCAGCCGGACAGGGGGCGGGTTGGGGACTGAAGCTTTCTTT. This sequence encodes CASSRTGGGLGTEAFF.